This T cell receptor beta chain was sequenced during a study of cytomegalovirus exposure and HLA in healthy donors. Findings and caveats of the study: There were some public TCRs occurring in many donors, but most TCR sequences were rare.

Method: immunoSEQ multiplex PCR; TCRdb's copy keeps in-frame clones and lacks some. The sample has some 150,000 clones; more than 70% are singletons. Worth noting for this clone: Its antigen is not identified.

The specimen sequenced was PBMCs. This TCR derives from a man in his late teens or twenties in good health and CMV-seronegative.

The CDR3 loop is CSVAAGRHSYGYTF. The CDR3 DNA follows: TGCAGCGTGGCGGCGGGCAGGCATAGCTATGGCTACACCTTC. The J gene is TRBJ1-2, the V gene TRBV29-1; no reliable D call. V was clipped by 6 bases and J by 4 bases, with 18 bases between them. This CDR3 comprises 14 residues. CDR1 and CDR2 from the germline V gene are SQVTM and ANQGSEA.